A selection of T cell receptor beta chains follows, all from one sample in a study of Ad26.COV2.S vaccination and SARS-CoV-2 variants. TCRdb's table, derived via immunoSEQ multiplex PCR, lists solely in-frame clones and lacks some. Among some 250,000 clones, 70% to 90% were seen once, and the ten largest hold about 10%. The source material was peripheral blood, sampled in a trial of Ad26.COV2.S vaccine versus placebo. Receptor source: a person aged 18-65 years who received the Ad26.COV2.S COVID-19 vaccine or a placebo. Both conserved end residues are trimmed from each CDR3.

v_gene | CDR3aa
TRBV20-1 | SASSYGARETQY
TRBV4-1 | ASSQADYYSYEQY
TRBV5-1 | ASSFRQGAGGELF
TRBV7-2 | ASSLGQTYGYT
TRBV11-2 | ASSQQRLAGGISYEQY
TRBV7-9 | ASSSPRMTGSNTEAF
TRBV28 | ASRTGPPKDRGETQY
TRBV19 | ASSVRDAGVYTQY
TRBV9 | ASSASVGWETQY
TRBV5-4 | ASSLASEETQY
TRBV10-2 | ASSDNPGPSPLH
TRBV15 | ATSVTGPPLYEQY
TRBV7-9 | ASSLAAAGAEGYT
TRBV4-1 | ASSQEVSGVYEQY
TRBV28 | ASSRDRGGERNQPQH
TRBV4-3 | ASSRRGQGNTEAF
TRBV5-6 | ASSLVREGVRETQY
TRBV28 | ASSHRGAAF
TRBV12-3/TRBV12-4 | AGRLVGTGELF
TRBV4-2 | ASSQDPGSQETQY
TRBV5-6 | ASGAPGQGAKRTEAF
TRBV7-2 | ASSPSSGRLDTQY
TRBV19 | ASSIGASSYNEQF
TRBV3-1/TRBV3-2 | ASSQLAADTQY
TRBV9 | ASTRFGQGFNYGYT
TRBV3-1/TRBV3-2 | ASSPTRGPAYNEQF
TRBV6-5 | ASTPGGSYEQY
TRBV29-1 | SVELSTDTQY
TRBV30 | AWSPWIAGGSGELF
TRBV9 | ASSVDGGLGYEQY
TRBV5-6 | ASSLKGRTDTQY
TRBV14 | ASSQESGPLRSAF
TRBV4-2 | ASSPQPGNQPQH
TRBV4-3 | ASSQGPSPSYEQY
TRBV28 | ATAVGGDTGELF
TRBV3-1/TRBV3-2 | ASSQDRGRWATNEKLF
TRBV25-1 | ASSETRQWNEKLF
TRBV7-8 | ASSLAGQGDYGYT
TRBV7-3 | ASSTQDQISSGANVLT
TRBV30 | AWNRGKAEAF
TRBV4-3 | ASSQSNTEAF
TRBV7-2 | ASSFSGLTEAF
TRBV5-1 | ASSLGWDRGSMNTEAF
TRBV11-2 | ASSLDRTSYEQY